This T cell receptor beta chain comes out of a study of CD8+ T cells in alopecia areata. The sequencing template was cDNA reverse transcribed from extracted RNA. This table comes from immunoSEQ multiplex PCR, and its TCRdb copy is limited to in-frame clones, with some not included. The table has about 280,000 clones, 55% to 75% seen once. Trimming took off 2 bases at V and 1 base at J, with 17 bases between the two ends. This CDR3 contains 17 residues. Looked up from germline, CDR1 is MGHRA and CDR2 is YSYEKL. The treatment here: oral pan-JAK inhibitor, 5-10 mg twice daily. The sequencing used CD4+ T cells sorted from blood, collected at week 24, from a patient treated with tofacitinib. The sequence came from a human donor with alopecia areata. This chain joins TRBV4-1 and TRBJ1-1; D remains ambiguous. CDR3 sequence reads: CASSQPGRVTENTEAFF. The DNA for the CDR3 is TGCGCCAGCAGCCAACCCGGGAGGGTAACCGAGAACACTGAAGCTTTCTTT.